The T cell receptor (beta chain) under discussion was sequenced for a study of CD8 T cells in Susac syndrome. Random hexamers primed reverse transcription of roughly 0.5 to 1 ug RNA. The method of amplification for TCR beta CDR3 was immunoSEQ multiplex PCR, covering 54 Vbeta and 13 Jbeta. TCRdb ran MiXCR on the immunoSEQ multiplex PCR reads and lists one entry per CDR3 protein. This table holds some 180,000 distinct CDR3 sequences, roughly 94% found once. The receptor comes from a human donor with Susac syndrome. Sequenced material: CD4+ T cells from PBMCs.

The CDR3 reads CASSLDAGKETQYF. For the CDR3, the DNA is TGTGCCAGCAGCTTGGATGCGGGGAAAGAGACCCAGTACTTC. The chain combines TRBV5-4 with TRBJ2-5; possible D gene TRBD2, 6 bases. Germline V gene data show CDR1 as SGHNT and CDR2 as YYREEE (reference sequence). This CDR3 spans 14 amino acids. The V end lost 0 bases, the J end lost 3 bases, and 9 bases lay between the germline ends.